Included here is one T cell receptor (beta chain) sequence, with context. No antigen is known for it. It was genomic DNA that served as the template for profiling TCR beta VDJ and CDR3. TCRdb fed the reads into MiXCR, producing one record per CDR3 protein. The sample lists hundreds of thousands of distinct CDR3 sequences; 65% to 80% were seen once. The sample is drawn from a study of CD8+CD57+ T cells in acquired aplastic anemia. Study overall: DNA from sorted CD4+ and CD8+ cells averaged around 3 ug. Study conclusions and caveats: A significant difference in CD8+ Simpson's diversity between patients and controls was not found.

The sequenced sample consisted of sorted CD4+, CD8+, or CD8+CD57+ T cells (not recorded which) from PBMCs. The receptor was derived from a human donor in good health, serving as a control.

CDR3 DNA sequence: TGTGCCAGCAGCGATGGCGGGGGGGCCGCCACGAGCAGTCATTTT. Translation: CASSDGGGAATSSHF. This chain links TRBV7-3 with TRBJ1-5; D is possibly TRBD1 (6 bases). Germline CDR1 and CDR2: SGHTA and FQGTGA. Trimming took 5 bases from V and 16 from J, leaving 27 bases between them. The CDR3 runs 15 residues.